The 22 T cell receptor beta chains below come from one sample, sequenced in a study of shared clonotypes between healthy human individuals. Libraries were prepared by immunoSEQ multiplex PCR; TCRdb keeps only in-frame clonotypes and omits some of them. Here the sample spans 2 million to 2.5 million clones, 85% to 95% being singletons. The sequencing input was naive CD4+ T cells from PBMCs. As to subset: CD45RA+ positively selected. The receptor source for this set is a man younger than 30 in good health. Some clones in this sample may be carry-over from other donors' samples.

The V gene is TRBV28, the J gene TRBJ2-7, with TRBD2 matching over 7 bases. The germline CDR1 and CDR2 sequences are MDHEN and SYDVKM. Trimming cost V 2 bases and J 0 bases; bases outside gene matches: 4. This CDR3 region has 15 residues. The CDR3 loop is CASSLGGSNSYEQYF. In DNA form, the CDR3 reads TGTGCCAGCAGTTTAGGCGGGAGTAACTCCTACGAGCAGTACTTC. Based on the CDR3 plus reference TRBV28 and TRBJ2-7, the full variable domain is DVKVTQSSRYLVKRTGEKVFLECVQDMDHENMFWYRQDPGLGLRLIYFSYDVKMKEKGDIPEGYSVSREKKERFSLILESASTNQTSMYLCASSLGGSNSYEQYFGPGTRLTVT.

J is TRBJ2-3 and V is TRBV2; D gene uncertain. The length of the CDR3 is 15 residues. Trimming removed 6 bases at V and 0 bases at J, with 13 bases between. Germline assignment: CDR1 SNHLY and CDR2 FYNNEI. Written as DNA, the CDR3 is TGTGCCAGCAGCCTCTACAGTACTAGCACAGATACGCAGTATTTT. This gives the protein CASSLYSTSTDTQYF. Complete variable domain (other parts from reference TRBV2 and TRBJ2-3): EPEVTQTPSHQVTQMGQEVILRCVPISNHLYFYWYRQILGQKVEFLVSFYNNEISEKSEIFDDQFSVERPDGSNFTLKIRSTKLEDSAMYFCASSLYSTSTDTQYFGPGTRLTVL.

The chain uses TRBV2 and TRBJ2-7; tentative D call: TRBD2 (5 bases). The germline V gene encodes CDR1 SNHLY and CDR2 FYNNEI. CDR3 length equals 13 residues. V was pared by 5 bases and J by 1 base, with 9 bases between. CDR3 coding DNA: TGTGCCAGCAGTAAACTAGAATCCTACGAGCAGTACTTC. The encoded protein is CASSKLESYEQYF.

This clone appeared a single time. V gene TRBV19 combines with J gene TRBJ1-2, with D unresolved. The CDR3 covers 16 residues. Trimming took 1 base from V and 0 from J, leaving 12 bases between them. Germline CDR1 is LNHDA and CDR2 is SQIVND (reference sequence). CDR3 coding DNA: TGTGCCAGTAGTATAGGTGGTACAGAAGCTAACTATGGCTACACCTTC. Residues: CASSIGGTEANYGYTF.

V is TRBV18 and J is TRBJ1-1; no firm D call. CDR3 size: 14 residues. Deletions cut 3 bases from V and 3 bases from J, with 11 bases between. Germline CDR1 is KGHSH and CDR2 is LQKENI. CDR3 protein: CASSPIKEDTEAFF. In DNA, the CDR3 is TGTGCCAGCTCACCGATTAAGGAAGACACTGAAGCTTTCTTT.

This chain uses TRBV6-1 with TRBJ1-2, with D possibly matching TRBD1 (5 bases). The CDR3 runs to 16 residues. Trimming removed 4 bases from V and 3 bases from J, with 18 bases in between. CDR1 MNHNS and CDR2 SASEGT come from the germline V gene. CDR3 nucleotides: TGTGCCAGCAGTGGACTACAGGTAACGCAGGACTATGGCTACACCTTC. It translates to CASSGLQVTQDYGYTF.

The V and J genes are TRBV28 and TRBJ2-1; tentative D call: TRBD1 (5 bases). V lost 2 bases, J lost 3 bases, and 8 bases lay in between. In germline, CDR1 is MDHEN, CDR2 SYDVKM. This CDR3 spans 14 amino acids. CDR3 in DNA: TGTGCCAGCAGTTTAGGGGCGGTCTACAATGAGCAGTTCTTC. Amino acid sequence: CASSLGAVYNEQFF.

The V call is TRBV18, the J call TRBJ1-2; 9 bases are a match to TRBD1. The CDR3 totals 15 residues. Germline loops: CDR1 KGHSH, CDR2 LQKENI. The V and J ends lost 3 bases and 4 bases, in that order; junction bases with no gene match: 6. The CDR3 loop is CASSPSTGGLYGYTF. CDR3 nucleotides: TGTGCCAGCTCACCCTCGACAGGGGGGCTCTATGGCTACACCTTC.

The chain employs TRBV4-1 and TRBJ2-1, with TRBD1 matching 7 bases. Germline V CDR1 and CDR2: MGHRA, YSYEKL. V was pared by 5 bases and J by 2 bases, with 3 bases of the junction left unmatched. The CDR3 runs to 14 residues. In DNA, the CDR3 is TGCGCCAGCAGCAGGGACAGCACCTACAATGAGCAGTTCTTC. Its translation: CASSRDSTYNEQFF.

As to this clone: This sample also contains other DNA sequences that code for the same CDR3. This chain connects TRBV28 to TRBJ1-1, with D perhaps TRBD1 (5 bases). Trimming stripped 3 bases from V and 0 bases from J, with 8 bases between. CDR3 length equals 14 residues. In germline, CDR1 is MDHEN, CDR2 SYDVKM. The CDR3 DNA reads TGTGCCAGCAGTTTCCAGGGCCTGAACACTGAAGCTTTCTTT. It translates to CASSFQGLNTEAFF.

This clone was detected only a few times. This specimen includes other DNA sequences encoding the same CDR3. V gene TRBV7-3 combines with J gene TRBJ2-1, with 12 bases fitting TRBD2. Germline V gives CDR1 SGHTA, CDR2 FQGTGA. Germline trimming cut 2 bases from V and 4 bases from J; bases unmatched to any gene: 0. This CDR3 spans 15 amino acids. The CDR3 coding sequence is TGTGCCAGCAGCTTAGGACTAGCGGGGTACAATGAGCAGTTCTTC. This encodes CASSLGLAGYNEQFF.

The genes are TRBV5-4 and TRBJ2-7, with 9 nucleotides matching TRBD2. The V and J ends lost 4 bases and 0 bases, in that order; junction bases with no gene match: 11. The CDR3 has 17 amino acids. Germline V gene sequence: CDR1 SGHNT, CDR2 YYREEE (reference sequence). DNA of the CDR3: TGTGCCAGCAGCCGGGCGGCTAGCGGGACCAGCTCCTACGAGCAGTACTTC. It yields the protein CASSRAASGTSSYEQYF.

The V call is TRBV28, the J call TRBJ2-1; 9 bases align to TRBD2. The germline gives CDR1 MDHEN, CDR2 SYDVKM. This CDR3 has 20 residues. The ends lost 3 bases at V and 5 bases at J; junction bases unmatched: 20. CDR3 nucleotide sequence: TGTGCCAGCAGTTTTTGGGGGGGACTAGCTTCCGACGTTACACACAATGAGCAGTTCTTC. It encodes CASSFWGGLASDVTHNEQFF.

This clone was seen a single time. CDR3 residues: CASSLDVVQGFPYNEQFF. In nucleotides, the CDR3 is TGCGCCAGCAGCTTGGACGTCGTACAGGGATTTCCCTACAATGAGCAGTTCTTC. V and J are TRBV5-1 and TRBJ2-1; D might be TRBD1 (6 bases). The CDR3 spans 18 residues. Germline-derived CDR1 and CDR2 are SGHRS and YFSETQ. V gave up 0 bases and J gave up 2 bases, with 18 bases separating them.

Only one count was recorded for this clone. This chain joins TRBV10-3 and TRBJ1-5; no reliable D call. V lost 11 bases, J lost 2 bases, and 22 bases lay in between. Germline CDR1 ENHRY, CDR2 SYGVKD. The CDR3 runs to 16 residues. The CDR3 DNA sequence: TGTGCCGCTCCTTACTCGGCCCCCTGGGGCAATCAGCCCCAGCATTTT. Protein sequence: CAAPYSAPWGNQPQHF.

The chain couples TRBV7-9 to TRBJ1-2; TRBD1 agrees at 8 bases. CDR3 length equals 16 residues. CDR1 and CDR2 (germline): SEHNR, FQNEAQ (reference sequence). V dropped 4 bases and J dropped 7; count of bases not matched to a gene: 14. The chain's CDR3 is CASSSGGADRSSGYTF. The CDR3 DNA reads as TGTGCCAGCAGCTCAGGGGGCGCGGATCGGAGTAGTGGCTACACCTTC.

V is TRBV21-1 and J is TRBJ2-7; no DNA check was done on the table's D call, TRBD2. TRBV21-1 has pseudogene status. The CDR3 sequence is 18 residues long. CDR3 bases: TGTGCCAGCATCAACCAGTGGAGCGGGAGGGTCGCCTCCTACGAGCAGTACTTC. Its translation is CASINQWSGRVASYEQYF.

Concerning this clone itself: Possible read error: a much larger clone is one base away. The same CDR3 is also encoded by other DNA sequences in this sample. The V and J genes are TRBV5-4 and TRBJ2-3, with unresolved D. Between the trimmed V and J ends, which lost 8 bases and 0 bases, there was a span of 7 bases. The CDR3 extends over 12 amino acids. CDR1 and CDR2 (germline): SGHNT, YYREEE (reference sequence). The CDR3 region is CASSPSTDTQYF. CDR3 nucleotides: TGTGCCAGTTCACCTAGCACAGATACGCAGTATTTT.

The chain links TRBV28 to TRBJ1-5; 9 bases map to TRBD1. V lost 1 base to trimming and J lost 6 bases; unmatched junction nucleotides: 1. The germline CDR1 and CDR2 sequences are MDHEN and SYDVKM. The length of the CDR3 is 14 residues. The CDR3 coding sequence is TGTGCCAGCAGTTTATTGGACAGGGGTCAGCCCCAGCATTTT. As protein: CASSLLDRGQPQHF.

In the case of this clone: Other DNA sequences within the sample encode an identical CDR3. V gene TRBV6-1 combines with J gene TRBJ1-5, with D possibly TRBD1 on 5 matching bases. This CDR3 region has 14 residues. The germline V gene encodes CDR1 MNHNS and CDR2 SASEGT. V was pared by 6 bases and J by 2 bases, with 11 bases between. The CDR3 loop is CASSGGGGNQPQHF. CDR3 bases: TGTGCCAGCAGCGGTGGGGGTGGCAATCAGCCCCAGCATTTT.

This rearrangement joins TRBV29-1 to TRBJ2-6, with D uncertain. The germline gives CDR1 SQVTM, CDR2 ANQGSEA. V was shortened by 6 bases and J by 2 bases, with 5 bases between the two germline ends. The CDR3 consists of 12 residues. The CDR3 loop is CSVKTGANVLTF. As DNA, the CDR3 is TGCAGCGTCAAGACTGGGGCCAACGTCCTGACTTTC.

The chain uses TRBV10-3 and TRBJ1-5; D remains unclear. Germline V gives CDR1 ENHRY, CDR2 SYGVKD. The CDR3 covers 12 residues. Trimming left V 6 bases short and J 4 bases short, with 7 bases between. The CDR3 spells CAIREDNQPQHF. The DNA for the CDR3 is TGTGCCATCAGGGAGGATAATCAGCCCCAGCATTTT.